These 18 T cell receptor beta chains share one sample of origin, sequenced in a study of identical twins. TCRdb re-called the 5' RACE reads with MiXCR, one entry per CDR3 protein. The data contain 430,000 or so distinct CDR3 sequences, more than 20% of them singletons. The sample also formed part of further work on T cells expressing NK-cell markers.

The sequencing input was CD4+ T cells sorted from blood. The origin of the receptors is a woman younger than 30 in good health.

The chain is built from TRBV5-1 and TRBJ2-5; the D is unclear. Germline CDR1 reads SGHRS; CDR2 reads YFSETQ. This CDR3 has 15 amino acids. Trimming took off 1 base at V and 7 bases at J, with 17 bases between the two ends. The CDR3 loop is CASSLLMGGSGTQYF. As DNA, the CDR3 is TGCGCCAGCAGCTTGTTGATGGGTGGATCGGGGACCCAGTACTTC.

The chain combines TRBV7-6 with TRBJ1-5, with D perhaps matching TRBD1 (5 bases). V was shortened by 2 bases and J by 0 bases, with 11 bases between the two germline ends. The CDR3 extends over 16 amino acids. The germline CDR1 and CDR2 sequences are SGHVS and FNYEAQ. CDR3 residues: CASSLTRQYSNQPQHF. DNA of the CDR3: TGTGCCAGCAGCTTAACTCGACAGTATAGCAATCAGCCCCAGCATTTT. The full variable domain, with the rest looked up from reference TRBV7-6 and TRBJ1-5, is GAGVSQSPRYKVTKRGQDVALRCDPISGHVSLYWYRQALGQGPEFLTYFNYEAQQDKSGLPNDRFSAERPEGSISTLTIQRTEQRDSAMYRCASSLTRQYSNQPQHFGDGTRLSIL.

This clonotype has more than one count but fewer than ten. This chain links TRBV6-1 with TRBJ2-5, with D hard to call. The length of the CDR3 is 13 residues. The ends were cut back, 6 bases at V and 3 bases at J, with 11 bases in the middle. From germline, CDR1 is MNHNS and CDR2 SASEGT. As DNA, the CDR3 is TGTGCCAGCAGACGACATATTAAAGAGACCCAGTACTTC. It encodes CASRRHIKETQYF.

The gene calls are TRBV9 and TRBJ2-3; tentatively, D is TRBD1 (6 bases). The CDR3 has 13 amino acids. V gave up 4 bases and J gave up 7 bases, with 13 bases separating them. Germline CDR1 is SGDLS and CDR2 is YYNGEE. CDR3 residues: CASSPSGVYTQYF. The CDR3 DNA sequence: TGTGCCAGCAGCCCCTCAGGGGTTTATACGCAGTATTTT. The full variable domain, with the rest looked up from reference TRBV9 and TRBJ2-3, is DSGVTQTPKHLITATGQRVTLRCSPRSGDLSVYWYQQSLDQGLQFLIQYYNGEERAKGNILERFSAQQFPDLHSELNLSSLELGDSALYFCASSPSGVYTQYFGPGTRLTVL.

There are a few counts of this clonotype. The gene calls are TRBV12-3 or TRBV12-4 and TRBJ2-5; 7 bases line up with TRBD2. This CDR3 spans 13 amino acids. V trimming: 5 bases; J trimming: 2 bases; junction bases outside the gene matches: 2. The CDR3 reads CASSSGIQETQYF. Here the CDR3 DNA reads TGTGCCAGCAGTAGCGGGATACAAGAGACCCAGTACTTC.

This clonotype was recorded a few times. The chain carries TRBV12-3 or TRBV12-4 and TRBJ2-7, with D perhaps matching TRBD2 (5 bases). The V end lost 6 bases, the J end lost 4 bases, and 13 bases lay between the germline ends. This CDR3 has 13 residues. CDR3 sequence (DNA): TGTGCCAGCAGCTCCCGCGGAGGTTACGAGCAGTACTTC. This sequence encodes CASSSRGGYEQYF.

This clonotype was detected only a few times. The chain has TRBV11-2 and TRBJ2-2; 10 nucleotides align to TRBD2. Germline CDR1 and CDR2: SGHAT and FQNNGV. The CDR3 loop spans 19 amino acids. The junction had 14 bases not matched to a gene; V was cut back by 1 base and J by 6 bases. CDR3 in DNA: TGTGCCAGCAGCTTAGTCACAGGGGGAAGCGGGAGGGCCGCCGGGGAGCTGTTTTTT. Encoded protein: CASSLVTGGSGRAAGELFF.

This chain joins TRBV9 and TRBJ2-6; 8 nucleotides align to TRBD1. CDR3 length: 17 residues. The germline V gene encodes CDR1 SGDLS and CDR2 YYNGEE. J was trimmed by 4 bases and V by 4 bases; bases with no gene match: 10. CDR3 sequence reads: CASSNQGRGQGANVLTF. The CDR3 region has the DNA TGTGCCAGCAGCAACCAAGGCAGGGGGCAAGGGGCCAACGTCCTGACTTTC.

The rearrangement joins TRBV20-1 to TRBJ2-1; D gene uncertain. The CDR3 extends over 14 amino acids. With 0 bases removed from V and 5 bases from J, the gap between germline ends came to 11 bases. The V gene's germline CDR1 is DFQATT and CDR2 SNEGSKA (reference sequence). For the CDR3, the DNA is TGCAGTGCTAGAGATGTACGGGTACACAATGAGCAGTTCTTC. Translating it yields CSARDVRVHNEQFF.

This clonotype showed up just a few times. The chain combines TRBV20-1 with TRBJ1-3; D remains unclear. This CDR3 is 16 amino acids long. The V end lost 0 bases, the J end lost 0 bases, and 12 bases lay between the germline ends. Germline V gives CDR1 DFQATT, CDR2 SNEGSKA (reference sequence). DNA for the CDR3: TGCAGTGCTAGAGATTGGGCGTCAACCTCTGGAAACACCATATATTTT. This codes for CSARDWASTSGNTIYF.

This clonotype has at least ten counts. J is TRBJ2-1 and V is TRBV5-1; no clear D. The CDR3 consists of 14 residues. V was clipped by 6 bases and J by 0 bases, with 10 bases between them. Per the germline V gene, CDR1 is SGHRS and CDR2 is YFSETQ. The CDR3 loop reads CASMTDSSYNEQFF. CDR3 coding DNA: TGCGCCAGCATGACCGATAGCTCCTACAATGAGCAGTTCTTC.

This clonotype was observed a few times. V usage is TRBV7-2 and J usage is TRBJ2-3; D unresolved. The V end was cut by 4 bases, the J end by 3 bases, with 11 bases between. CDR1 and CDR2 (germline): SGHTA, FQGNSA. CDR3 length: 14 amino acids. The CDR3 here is CASSSRGRTDTQYF. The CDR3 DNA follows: TGTGCCAGCAGCTCTAGAGGCCGTACAGATACGCAGTATTTT.

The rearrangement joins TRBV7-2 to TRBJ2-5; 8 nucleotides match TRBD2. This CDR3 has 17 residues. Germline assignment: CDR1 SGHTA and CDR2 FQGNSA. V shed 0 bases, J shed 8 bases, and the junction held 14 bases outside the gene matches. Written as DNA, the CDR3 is TGTGCCAGCAGCTTAGCCGGGACCACGGGGGGGGCGGCAACCCAGTACTTC. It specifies CASSLAGTTGGAATQYF. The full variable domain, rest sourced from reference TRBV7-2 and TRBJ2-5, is GAGVSQSPSNKVTEKGKDVELRCDPISGHTALYWYRQSLGQGLEFLIYFQGNSAPDKSGLPSDRFSAERTGGSVSTLTIQRTQQEDSAVYLCASSLAGTTGGAATQYFGPGTRLLVL.

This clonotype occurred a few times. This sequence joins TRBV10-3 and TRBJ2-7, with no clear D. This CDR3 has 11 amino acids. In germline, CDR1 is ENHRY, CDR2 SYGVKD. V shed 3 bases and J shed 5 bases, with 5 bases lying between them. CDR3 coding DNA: TGTGCCATCAGTGATGCCCACGAGCAGTACTTC. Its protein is CAISDAHEQYF.

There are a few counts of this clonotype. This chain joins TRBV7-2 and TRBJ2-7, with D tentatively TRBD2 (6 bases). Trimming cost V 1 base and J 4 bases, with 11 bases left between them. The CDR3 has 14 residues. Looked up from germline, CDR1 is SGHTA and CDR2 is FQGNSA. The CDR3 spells CASSLEGGTYEQYF. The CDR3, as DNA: TGTGCCAGCAGCTTAGAAGGCGGGACTTACGAGCAGTACTTC. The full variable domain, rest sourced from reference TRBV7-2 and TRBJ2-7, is GAGVSQSPSNKVTEKGKDVELRCDPISGHTALYWYRQSLGQGLEFLIYFQGNSAPDKSGLPSDRFSAERTGGSVSTLTIQRTQQEDSAVYLCASSLEGGTYEQYFGPGTRLTVT.

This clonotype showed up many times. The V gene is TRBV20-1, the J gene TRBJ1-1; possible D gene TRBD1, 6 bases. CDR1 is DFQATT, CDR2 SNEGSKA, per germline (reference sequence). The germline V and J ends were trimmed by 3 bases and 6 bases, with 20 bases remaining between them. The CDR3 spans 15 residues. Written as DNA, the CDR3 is TGCAGTGCTAGGAACCACGGCACAGGGAGCCCTGAAGCTTTCTTT. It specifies CSARNHGTGSPEAFF.

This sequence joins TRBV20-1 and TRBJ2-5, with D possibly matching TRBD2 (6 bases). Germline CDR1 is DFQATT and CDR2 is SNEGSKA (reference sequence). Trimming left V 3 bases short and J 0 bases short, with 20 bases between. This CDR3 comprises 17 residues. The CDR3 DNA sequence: TGCAGTGCTAGGGCGGGACGGATTTGGGAGTACCAAGAGACCCAGTACTTC. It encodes CSARAGRIWEYQETQYF.

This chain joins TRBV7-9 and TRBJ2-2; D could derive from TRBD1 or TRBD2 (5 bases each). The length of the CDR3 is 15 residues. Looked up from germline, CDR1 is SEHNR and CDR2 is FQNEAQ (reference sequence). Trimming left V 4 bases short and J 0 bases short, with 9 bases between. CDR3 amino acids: CASSSGTTNTGELFF. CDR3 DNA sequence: TGTGCCAGCAGCTCAGGGACGACGAACACCGGGGAGCTGTTTTTT.